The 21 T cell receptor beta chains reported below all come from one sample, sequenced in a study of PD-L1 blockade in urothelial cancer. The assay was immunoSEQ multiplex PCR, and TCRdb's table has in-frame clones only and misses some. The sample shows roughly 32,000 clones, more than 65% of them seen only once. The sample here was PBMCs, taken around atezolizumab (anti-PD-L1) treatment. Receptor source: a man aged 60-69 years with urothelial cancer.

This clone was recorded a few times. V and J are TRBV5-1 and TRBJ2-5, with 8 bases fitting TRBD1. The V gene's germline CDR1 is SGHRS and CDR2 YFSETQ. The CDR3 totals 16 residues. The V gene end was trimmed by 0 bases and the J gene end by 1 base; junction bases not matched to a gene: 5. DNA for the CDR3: TGCGCCAGCAGCTTGGACGGGACAGGACCCCAAGAGACCCAGTACTTC. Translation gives CASSLDGTGPQETQYF.

Here the CDR3 reads CAWSGRGPTEAFF. The CDR3 bases are TGTGCCTGGAGTGGGAGGGGGCCTACTGAAGCTTTCTTT. J is TRBJ1-1 and V is TRBV30, with 7 bases identical to TRBD1. The CDR3 is 13 residues long. Germline V gene data show CDR1 as GTSNPN and CDR2 as SVGIG (reference sequence). The ends lost 1 base at V and 5 bases at J; junction bases unmatched: 4.

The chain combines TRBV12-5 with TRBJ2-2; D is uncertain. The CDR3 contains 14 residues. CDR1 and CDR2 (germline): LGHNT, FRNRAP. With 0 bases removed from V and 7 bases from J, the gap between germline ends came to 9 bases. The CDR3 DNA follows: TGTGCTAGTGGTTTGGTCCTGGCTGGCGGGGAGCTGTTTTTT. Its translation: CASGLVLAGGELFF. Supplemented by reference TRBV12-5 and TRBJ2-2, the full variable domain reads DARVTQTPRHKVTEMGQEVTMRCQPILGHNTVFWYRQTMMQGLELLAYFRNRAPLDDSGMPKDRFSAEMPDATLATLKIQPSEPRDSAVYFCASGLVLAGGELFFGEGSRLTVL.

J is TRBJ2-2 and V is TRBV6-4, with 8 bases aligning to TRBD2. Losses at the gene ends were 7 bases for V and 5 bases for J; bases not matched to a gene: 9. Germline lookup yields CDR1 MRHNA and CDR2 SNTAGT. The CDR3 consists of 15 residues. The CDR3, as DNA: TGTGCCAGCAAGCGTTCGAGACTAGCGACCGGGGAGCTGTTTTTT. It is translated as CASKRSRLATGELFF.

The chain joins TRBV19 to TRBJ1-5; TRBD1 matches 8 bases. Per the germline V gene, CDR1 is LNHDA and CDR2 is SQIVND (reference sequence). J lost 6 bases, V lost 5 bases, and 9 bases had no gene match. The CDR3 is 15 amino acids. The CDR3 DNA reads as TGTGCCAGTAGTTCTACGGGCAGGGGGCTTCAGCCCCAGCATTTT. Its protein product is CASSSTGRGLQPQHF.

The chain's CDR3 is CASSGTGGDNSPLHF. The CDR3 DNA sequence: TGTGCCAGCTCAGGTACCGGGGGGGATAATTCACCCCTCCACTTT. The J gene is TRBJ1-6, the V gene TRBV18, with D perhaps TRBD1 (5 bases). V lost 5 bases and J lost 5, with 13 bases in between. Germline V gene sequence: CDR1 KGHSH, CDR2 LQKENI. This CDR3 contains 15 residues.

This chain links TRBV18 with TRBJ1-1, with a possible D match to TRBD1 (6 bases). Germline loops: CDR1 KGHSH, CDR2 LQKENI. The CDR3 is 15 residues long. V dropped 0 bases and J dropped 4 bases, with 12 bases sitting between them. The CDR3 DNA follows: TGTGCCAGCTCACCACCGGGGGGGCGGGTCACTGAAGCTTTCTTT. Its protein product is CASSPPGGRVTEAFF.

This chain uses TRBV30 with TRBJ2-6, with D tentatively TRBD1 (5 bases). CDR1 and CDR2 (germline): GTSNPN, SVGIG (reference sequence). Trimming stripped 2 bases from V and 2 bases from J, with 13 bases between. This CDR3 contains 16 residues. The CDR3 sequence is CAWSSQRGTGANVLTF. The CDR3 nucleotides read TGTGCCTGGAGTTCGCAAAGGGGAACTGGGGCCAACGTCCTGACTTTC.

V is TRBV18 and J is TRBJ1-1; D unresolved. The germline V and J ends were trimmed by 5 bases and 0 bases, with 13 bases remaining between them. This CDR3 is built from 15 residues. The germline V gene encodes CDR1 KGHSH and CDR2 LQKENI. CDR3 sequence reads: CASSADQSMNTEAFF. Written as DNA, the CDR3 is TGTGCCAGCTCAGCGGATCAGAGCATGAACACTGAAGCTTTCTTT.

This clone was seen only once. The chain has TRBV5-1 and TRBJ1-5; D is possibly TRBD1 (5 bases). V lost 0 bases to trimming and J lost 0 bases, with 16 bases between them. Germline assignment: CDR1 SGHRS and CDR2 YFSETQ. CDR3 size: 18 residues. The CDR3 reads CASSLGFRQGNSNQPQHF. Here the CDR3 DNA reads TGCGCCAGCAGCTTGGGATTTCGTCAGGGTAATAGCAATCAGCCCCAGCATTTT.

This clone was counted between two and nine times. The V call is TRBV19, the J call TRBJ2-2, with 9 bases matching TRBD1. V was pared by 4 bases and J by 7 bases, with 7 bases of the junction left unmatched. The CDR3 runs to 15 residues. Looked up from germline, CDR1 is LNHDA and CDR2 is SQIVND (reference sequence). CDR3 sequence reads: CASSTTGGFGGELFF. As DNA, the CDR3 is TGTGCCAGTAGTACCACAGGGGGCTTTGGCGGGGAGCTGTTTTTT.

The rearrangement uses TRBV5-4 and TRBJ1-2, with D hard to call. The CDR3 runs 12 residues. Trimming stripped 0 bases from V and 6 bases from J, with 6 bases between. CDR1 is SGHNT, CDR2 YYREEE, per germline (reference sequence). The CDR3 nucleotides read TGTGCCAGCAGCTTGGGGCTAGATGGCTACACCTTC. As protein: CASSLGLDGYTF.

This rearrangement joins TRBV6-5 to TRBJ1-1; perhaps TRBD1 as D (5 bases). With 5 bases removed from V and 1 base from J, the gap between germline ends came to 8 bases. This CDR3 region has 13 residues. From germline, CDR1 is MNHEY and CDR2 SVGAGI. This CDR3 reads CASSADRNTEAFF. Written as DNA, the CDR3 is TGTGCCAGCAGTGCCGACAGGAACACTGAAGCTTTCTTT.

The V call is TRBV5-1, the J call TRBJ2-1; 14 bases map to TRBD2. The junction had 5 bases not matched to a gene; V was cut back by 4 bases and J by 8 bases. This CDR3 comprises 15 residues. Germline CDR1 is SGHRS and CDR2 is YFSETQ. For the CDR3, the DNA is TGCGCCAGCAGCCGACTAGCGGGAGGGCCGGATGAGCAGTTCTTC. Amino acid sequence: CASSRLAGGPDEQFF.

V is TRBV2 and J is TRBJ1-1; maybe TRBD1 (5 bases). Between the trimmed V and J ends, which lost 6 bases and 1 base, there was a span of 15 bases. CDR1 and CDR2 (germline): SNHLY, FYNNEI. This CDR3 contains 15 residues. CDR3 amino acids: CASRARGRGNTEAFF. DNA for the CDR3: TGTGCCAGCAGAGCCCGTGGGAGGGGGAACACTGAAGCTTTCTTT.

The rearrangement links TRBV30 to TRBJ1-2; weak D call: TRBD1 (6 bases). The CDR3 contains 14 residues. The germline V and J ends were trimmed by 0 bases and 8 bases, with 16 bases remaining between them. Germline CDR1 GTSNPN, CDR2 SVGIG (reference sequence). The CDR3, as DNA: TGTGCCTGGAGTGTACTGGGGGCTTTGGGCGGCTACACCTTC. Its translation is CAWSVLGALGGYTF.

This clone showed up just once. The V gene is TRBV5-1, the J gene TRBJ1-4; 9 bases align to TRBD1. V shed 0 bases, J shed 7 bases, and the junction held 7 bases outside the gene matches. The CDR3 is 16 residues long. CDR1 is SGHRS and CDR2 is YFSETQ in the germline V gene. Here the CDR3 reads CASSLAFRTGAEKLFF. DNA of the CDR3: TGCGCCAGCAGCTTGGCCTTTAGGACAGGGGCTGAAAAACTGTTTTTT.

CDR3 sequence: CASSEIQGMARNEQFF. CDR3 coding DNA: TGTGCCAGCAGTGAAATACAGGGTATGGCCCGCAATGAGCAGTTCTTC. The gene calls are TRBV6-1 and TRBJ2-1, with TRBD1 as a possible D gene (6 bases). Germline loops: CDR1 MNHNS, CDR2 SASEGT. Trimming removed 2 bases from V and 6 bases from J, with 17 bases in between. The CDR3 loop spans 16 amino acids.

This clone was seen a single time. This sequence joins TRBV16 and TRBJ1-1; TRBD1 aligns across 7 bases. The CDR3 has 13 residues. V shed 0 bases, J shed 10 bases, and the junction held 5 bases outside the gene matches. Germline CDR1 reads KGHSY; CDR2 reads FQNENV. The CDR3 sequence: CASSQSRTGLAFF. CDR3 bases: TGTGCCAGCAGCCAATCGCGGACAGGATTAGCTTTCTTT. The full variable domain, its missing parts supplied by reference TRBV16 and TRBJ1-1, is GEEVAQTPKHLVRGEGQKAKLYCAPIKGHSYVFWYQQVLKNEFKFLISFQNENVFDETGMPKERFSAKCLPNSPCSLEIQATKLEDSAVYFCASSQSRTGLAFFGQGTRLTVV.

The CDR3 is CAWSAGQILNEKLFF. The CDR3 DNA is TGTGCCTGGAGTGCAGGACAGATACTTAATGAAAAACTGTTTTTT. The chain recombines TRBV30 with TRBJ1-4, with D possibly TRBD1 on 6 matching bases. This CDR3 has 15 amino acids. Trimming pared 1 base from V and 4 bases from J, leaving 13 bases between. Germline loops: CDR1 GTSNPN, CDR2 SVGIG (reference sequence).

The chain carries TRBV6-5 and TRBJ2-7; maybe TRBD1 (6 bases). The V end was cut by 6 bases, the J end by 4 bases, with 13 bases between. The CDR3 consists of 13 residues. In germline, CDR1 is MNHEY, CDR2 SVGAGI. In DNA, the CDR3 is TGTGCCAGCAGCTCCGGGACACTATACGAGCAGTACTTC. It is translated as CASSSGTLYEQYF.